This is a list of T cell receptor beta chains from one sample in a study of PD-1 blockade in mismatch repair-deficient tumors. Method: immunoSEQ multiplex PCR; TCRdb's copy keeps in-frame clones and lacks some. Of around 62,000 clones in the sample, around 73% were seen once. Sequenced here: peripheral blood, sampled 2 weeks after starting pembrolizumab. These receptor sequences come from an adult with mismatch repair-deficient cancer. The CDR3 runs from the conserved cysteine through the conserved F or W. Fields, in order: V gene, J gene, D gene, clone size, CDR3 DNA, CDR3 protein. A D gene is named only where the DNA matches it firmly. The size field is filled for only some rows; it gives once, few, many or a size class.

V gene: TRBV5-1; J gene: TRBJ2-5; D gene: NA; clone size: NA; CDR3 DNA: TGCGCCAGCAGCGAACAGGGTTTTGGGGAGACCCAGTACTTC; CDR3 protein: CASSEQGFGETQYF
V gene: TRBV19; J gene: TRBJ2-7; D gene: NA; clone size: NA; CDR3 DNA: TGTGCCAGTAGTCCCTTAGTTTCCTACTACGAGCAGTACTTC; CDR3 protein: CASSPLVSYYEQYF
V gene: TRBV4-1; J gene: TRBJ2-7; D gene: TRBD2; clone size: NA; CDR3 DNA: TGCGCCAGCAGCCAAGTAGGCGGGAGGTCCTCCTACGAGCAGTACTTC; CDR3 protein: CASSQVGGRSSYEQYF
V gene: TRBV18; J gene: TRBJ2-5; D gene: NA; clone size: NA; CDR3 DNA: TGTGCCAGCTCACCTGGACGCGAGCAAGAGACCCAGTACTTC; CDR3 protein: CASSPGREQETQYF
V gene: TRBV5-1; J gene: TRBJ2-7; D gene: NA; clone size: NA; CDR3 DNA: TGCGCCAGCAGCCCCCAGGGGTACGAGCAGTACTTC; CDR3 protein: CASSPQGYEQYF
V gene: TRBV6-6; J gene: TRBJ2-7; D gene: TRBD1; clone size: NA; CDR3 DNA: TGTGCCAGCAGCCCTCTTGACAGGGTCTCCTACGAGCAGTACTTC; CDR3 protein: CASSPLDRVSYEQYF
V gene: TRBV5-4; J gene: TRBJ2-1; D gene: TRBD2; clone size: NA; CDR3 DNA: TGTGCCAGCAGCCAGGGAGGGCCTGGCAATGAGCAGTTCTTC; CDR3 protein: CASSQGGPGNEQFF
V gene: TRBV19; J gene: TRBJ2-3; D gene: NA; clone size: NA; CDR3 DNA: TGTGCCAGTAGTATAGATCTGTTGGGACGCACAGATACGCAGTATTTT; CDR3 protein: CASSIDLLGRTDTQYF
V gene: TRBV5-6; J gene: TRBJ2-7; D gene: NA; clone size: NA; CDR3 DNA: TGTGCCAGCAGCTTGGCCTCCCGGGGCGAGCAGTACTTC; CDR3 protein: CASSLASRGEQYF
V gene: TRBV4-2; J gene: TRBJ1-3; D gene: NA; clone size: large; CDR3 DNA: TGTGCCAGCAGCCAAGATGAGGGGGGAGGAAACACCATATATTTT; CDR3 protein: CASSQDEGGGNTIYF
V gene: TRBV5-1; J gene: TRBJ2-6; D gene: NA; clone size: once; CDR3 DNA: TGCGCCAGCAGCTTAAGACCAGGCGGGGCCAACGTCCTGACTTTC; CDR3 protein: CASSLRPGGANVLTF
V gene: TRBV11-3; J gene: TRBJ2-2; D gene: NA; clone size: NA; CDR3 DNA: TGTGCCAGCAGCTTAGGTTACGGGAACACCGGGGAGCTGTTTTTT; CDR3 protein: CASSLGYGNTGELFF
V gene: TRBV7-2; J gene: TRBJ2-7; D gene: NA; clone size: NA; CDR3 DNA: TGTGCCAGCAGCCCGGGACCGGGACCGCACCCGTACTTC; CDR3 protein: CASSPGPGPHPYF
V gene: TRBV7-3; J gene: TRBJ2-7; D gene: NA; clone size: NA; CDR3 DNA: TGTGCCAGCAGCTTTGGTTCCTACGAGCAGTACTTC; CDR3 protein: CASSFGSYEQYF
V gene: TRBV2; J gene: TRBJ2-3; D gene: TRBD1; clone size: NA; CDR3 DNA: TGTGCCAGCAGGGGACAGGTCCAACGCACAGATACGCAGTATTTT; CDR3 protein: CASRGQVQRTDTQYF
V gene: TRBV7-3; J gene: TRBJ2-1; D gene: TRBD2; clone size: NA; CDR3 DNA: TGTGCCAGCAGCTGGGACTACTCCTCCAATGAGCAGTTCTTC; CDR3 protein: CASSWDYSSNEQFF
V gene: TRBV9; J gene: TRBJ2-1; D gene: NA; clone size: many; CDR3 DNA: TGTGCCAGCAGCGTAGTCCCTCTTTCCCTTAGCTCCTACAATGAGCAGTTCTTC; CDR3 protein: CASSVVPLSLSSYNEQFF
V gene: TRBV21-1; J gene: TRBJ2-7; D gene: NA; clone size: NA; CDR3 DNA: TGTGCCAGCAGCATTTACGGGACGTCGAGCTCCTACGAGCAGTACTTC; CDR3 protein: CASSIYGTSSSYEQYF
V gene: TRBV9; J gene: TRBJ2-5; D gene: TRBD1; clone size: NA; CDR3 DNA: TGTGCCAGCAGCGTTGGGACAGCCCAAGAGACCCAGTACTTC; CDR3 protein: CASSVGTAQETQYF
V gene: TRBV29-1; J gene: TRBJ1-2; D gene: TRBD1; clone size: NA; CDR3 DNA: TGCAGCGTTGAAATGGAGGAGACGGACAGGGGCTACTATGGCTACACCTTC; CDR3 protein: CSVEMEETDRGYYGYTF
V gene: TRBV7-9; J gene: TRBJ2-7; D gene: NA; clone size: NA; CDR3 DNA: TGTGCCAGCAGCTCCCCAGGCGAGCAGTACTTC; CDR3 protein: CASSSPGEQYF
V gene: TRBV7-9; J gene: TRBJ1-1; D gene: TRBD1; clone size: NA; CDR3 DNA: TGTGCCAGCAGCGAGACAGGGAGGAACACTGAAGCTTTCTTT; CDR3 protein: CASSETGRNTEAFF
V gene: TRBV6-5; J gene: TRBJ2-7; D gene: TRBD2; clone size: NA; CDR3 DNA: TGTGCCAGCAGTTACGGCGGGGGGGAGCAGTACTTC; CDR3 protein: CASSYGGGEQYF
V gene: TRBV14; J gene: TRBJ2-3; D gene: NA; clone size: NA; CDR3 DNA: TGTGCCAGCAGCCAAGACTCCTACGACACAGATACGCAGTATTTT; CDR3 protein: CASSQDSYDTDTQYF
V gene: TRBV7-8; J gene: TRBJ2-3; D gene: NA; clone size: NA; CDR3 DNA: TGTGCCAGCAGCCGCTTCACAGATACGCAGTATTTT; CDR3 protein: CASSRFTDTQYF